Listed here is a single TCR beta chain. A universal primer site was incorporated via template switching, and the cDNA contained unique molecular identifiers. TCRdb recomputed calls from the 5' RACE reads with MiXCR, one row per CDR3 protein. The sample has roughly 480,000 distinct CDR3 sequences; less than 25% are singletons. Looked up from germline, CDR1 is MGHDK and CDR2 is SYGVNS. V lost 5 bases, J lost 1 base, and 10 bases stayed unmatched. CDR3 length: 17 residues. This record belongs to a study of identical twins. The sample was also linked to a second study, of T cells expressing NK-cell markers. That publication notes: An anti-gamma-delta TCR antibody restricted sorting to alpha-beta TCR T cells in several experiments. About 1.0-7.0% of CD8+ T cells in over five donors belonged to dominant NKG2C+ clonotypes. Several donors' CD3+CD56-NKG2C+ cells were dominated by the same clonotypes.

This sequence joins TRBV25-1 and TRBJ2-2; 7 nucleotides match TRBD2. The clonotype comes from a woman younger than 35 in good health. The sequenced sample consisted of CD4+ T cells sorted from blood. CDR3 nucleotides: TGTGCCAGCAGTAAGAGGAAGGGCGGGAGGAACACCGGGGAGCTGTTTTTT. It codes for CASSKRKGGRNTGELFF.